This note documents a single TCR beta chain sequence. The data are from a study of technical replicates of blood from a few donors. The CDR3 has 12 amino acids. Germline V lookup: CDR1 SGHNT, CDR2 YYREEE (reference sequence). The V end was cut by 3 bases, the J end by 6 bases, with 9 bases between. Clones were sequenced by immunoSEQ multiplex PCR, and TCRdb holds only the in-frame ones, with some missing. This sample has 75,000 to 100,000 clones, with roughly 95% found just once. The source of this sequence is a human donor in good health. V and J are TRBV5-4 and TRBJ1-2; tentatively, D is TRBD1 (5 bases). The material sequenced was T cells isolated from PBMCs. The CDR3 nucleotides read TGTGCCAGCAGCTACGACAGAAATGGCTACACCTTC. Its protein product is CASSYDRNGYTF.